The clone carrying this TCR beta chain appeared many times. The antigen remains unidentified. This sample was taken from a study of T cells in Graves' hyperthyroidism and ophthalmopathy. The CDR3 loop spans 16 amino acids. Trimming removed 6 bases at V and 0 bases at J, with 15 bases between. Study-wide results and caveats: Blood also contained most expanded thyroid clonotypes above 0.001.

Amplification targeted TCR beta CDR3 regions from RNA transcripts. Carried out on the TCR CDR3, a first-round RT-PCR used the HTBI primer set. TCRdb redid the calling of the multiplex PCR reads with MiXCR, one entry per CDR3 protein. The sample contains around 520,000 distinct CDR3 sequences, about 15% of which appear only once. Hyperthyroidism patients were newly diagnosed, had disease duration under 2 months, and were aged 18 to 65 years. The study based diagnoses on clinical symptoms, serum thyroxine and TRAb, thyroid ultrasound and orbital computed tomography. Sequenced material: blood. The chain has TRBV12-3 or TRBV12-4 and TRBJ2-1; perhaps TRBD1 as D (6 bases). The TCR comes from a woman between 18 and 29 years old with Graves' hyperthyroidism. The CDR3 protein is CASRRNTGSSYNEQFF. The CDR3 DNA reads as TGTGCCAGCAGGCGAAACACAGGGAGCTCCTACAATGAGCAGTTCTTC.